Below are 24 T cell receptor beta chains sequenced from a single sample in a study of patients and donors after allogeneic stem cell transplantation. TCRdb ran MiXCR on the RT-PCR reads and lists one entry per CDR3 protein. The sample shows around 70,000 distinct CDR3 sequences, around 27% of them seen only once. The sample was blood, either unsorted or a sorted T cell fraction (not recorded which). Source of these receptors: a human donor who was either an allogeneic HSCT recipient or a stem cell or donor lymphocyte infusion donor (not recorded which). It is not recorded whose cells these are; they may come from a transplant donor.

This clonotype was recorded only once. This chain connects TRBV7-6 to TRBJ2-7; 10 nucleotides align to TRBD2. The CDR3 is 14 amino acids. J was trimmed by 4 bases and V by 5 bases; bases with no gene match: 5. Germline CDR1 and CDR2: SGHVS and FNYEAQ. The CDR3 nucleotides are TGTGCCAGCAGCCCCTTTAGCGGGAGGTACGAGCAGTACTTC. Encoded protein: CASSPFSGRYEQYF.

In this sample, this clonotype turned up many times. The chain joins TRBV3-1 to TRBJ1-1; D gene uncertain. The CDR3 contains 14 residues. Germline V CDR1 and CDR2: LGHDT, YNNKEL (reference sequence). Trimming removed 0 bases from V and 1 base from J, with 6 bases in between. In DNA, the CDR3 is TGTGCCAGCAGCCAAGATAGACGGAACACTGAAGCTTTCTTT. Encoded protein: CASSQDRRNTEAFF.

J is TRBJ2-5 and V is TRBV5-6; no definite D call. V was clipped by 1 base and J by 2 bases, with 6 bases between them. This CDR3 contains 13 residues. Germline CDR1 reads SGHDT; CDR2 reads YYEEEE. This CDR3 is CASSLLQQETQYF. In nucleotides, the CDR3 is TGTGCCAGCAGCTTGTTGCAGCAAGAGACCCAGTACTTC.

The chain has TRBV6-6 and TRBJ1-1; no clear D. Germline V gene sequence: CDR1 MNHNY, CDR2 SVGAGI (reference sequence). The CDR3 spans 13 residues. The germline V and J ends were trimmed by 2 bases and 8 bases, with 12 bases remaining between them. This chain's CDR3 is CASSYIFETEAFF. In DNA, the CDR3 is TGTGCCAGCAGTTACATTTTCGAGACAGAAGCTTTCTTT.

Ten or more counts support this clonotype. CDR3 in amino acids: CASSGFRGQSTEAFF. The CDR3 DNA reads TGTGCCAGCAGTGGATTTCGGGGACAGAGCACTGAAGCTTTCTTT. V usage is TRBV25-1 and J usage is TRBJ1-1, with TRBD1 identical over 7 bases. CDR3 length equals 15 residues. CDR1 is MGHDK, CDR2 SYGVNS, per germline. The V and J ends lost 4 bases and 4 bases, in that order; junction bases with no gene match: 9.

This clonotype showed up just a few times. V is TRBV12-3 or TRBV12-4 and J is TRBJ2-5, with 9 nucleotides matching TRBD1. The V segment lost 5 bases and the J segment 5 bases; nucleotides outside the gene matches: 9. CDR3 length: 15 residues. The CDR3 region is CASSTGGLEEETQYF. The CDR3 coding sequence is TGTGCCAGCAGTACAGGGGGCTTGGAGGAGGAGACCCAGTACTTC.

This chain's CDR3 is CASSYDSSLRYMNTEAFF. As DNA, the CDR3 is TGTGCCAGCAGTTACGATTCTTCACTGAGGTACATGAACACTGAAGCTTTCTTT. The rearrangement links TRBV6-6 to TRBJ1-1; D uncertain. Germline V CDR1 and CDR2: MNHNY, SVGAGI (reference sequence). Trimming removed 2 bases at V and 0 bases at J, with 19 bases between. This CDR3 is 18 amino acids long.

This chain connects TRBV5-4 to TRBJ1-4; 9 nucleotides align to TRBD1. With 2 bases clipped from V and 1 base from J, the junction kept 6 bases outside the gene matches. The CDR3 runs 17 residues. Per the germline V gene, CDR1 is SGHNT and CDR2 is YYREEE (reference sequence). This CDR3 reads CASSFSQGAQTNEKLFF. The CDR3 DNA sequence: TGTGCCAGCAGCTTTTCACAGGGGGCGCAAACTAATGAAAAACTGTTTTTT.

In its sample, this clonotype was seen a few times. The CDR3 is CASSYIYGQDEAFF. CDR3 DNA: TGTGCCAGCAGTTACATTTACGGACAGGATGAAGCTTTCTTT. The J gene is TRBJ1-1, the V gene TRBV6-6; TRBD1 matches 7 bases. Germline loops: CDR1 MNHNY, CDR2 SVGAGI (reference sequence). The CDR3 runs 14 residues. The V segment lost 2 bases and the J segment 7 bases; nucleotides outside the gene matches: 7.

On this clonotype itself: A much larger clone lies one base from this, so it may be a read error. The chain recombines TRBV20-1 with TRBJ1-2, with 8 positions matching TRBD1. Germline assignment: CDR1 DFQATT and CDR2 SNEGSKA (reference sequence). The trim removed 3 bases at V and 4 bases at J, leaving 7 bases unmatched. CDR3 length: 14 amino acids. CDR3 sequence reads: CSASGTGQSYGYTF. The CDR3 coding sequence is TGCAGTGCTAGCGGGACAGGCCAATCCTATGGCTACACCTTC.

The chain uses TRBV12-3 or TRBV12-4 and TRBJ2-1; 8 bases are shared with TRBD2. J was trimmed by 3 bases and V by 3 bases; bases with no gene match: 4. The CDR3 is made up of 15 amino acids. CDR3 protein: CASSLELADYNEQFF. Written as DNA, the CDR3 is TGTGCCAGCAGTTTGGAACTAGCGGACTACAATGAGCAGTTCTTC.

The V and J genes are TRBV7-9 and TRBJ2-3; D may correspond to TRBD1 or TRBD2 (5 bases each). Germline lookup yields CDR1 SEHNR and CDR2 FQNEAQ (reference sequence). This CDR3 region has 15 residues. The V gene lost 3 bases and the J gene lost 0 bases, with 10 bases spanning the gap. The CDR3 is CASSLRGGSTDTQYF. The CDR3 coding sequence is TGTGCCAGCAGCTTGAGGGGCGGAAGCACAGATACGCAGTATTTT.

This clonotype has ten or more counts. The rearrangement links TRBV20-1 to TRBJ2-1; TRBD2 agrees at 12 bases. CDR3 length equals 15 residues. J gave up 5 bases and V 3 bases, and 5 bases lay outside the gene matches. From germline, CDR1 is DFQATT and CDR2 SNEGSKA (reference sequence). This CDR3 is CSASRTSGVDNEQFF. The CDR3 DNA sequence: TGCAGTGCTAGTCGGACTAGCGGGGTGGACAATGAGCAGTTCTTC.

This clonotype was seen at least ten times. V is TRBV20-1 and J is TRBJ2-5; no clear D gene. CDR1 is DFQATT and CDR2 is SNEGSKA in the germline V gene (reference sequence). V lost 3 bases and J lost 4, with 9 bases in between. The CDR3 loop spans 12 amino acids. The CDR3 spells CSASTISETQYF. The CDR3 DNA reads TGCAGTGCTAGTACTATTTCAGAGACCCAGTACTTC.

This clonotype was observed a few times. The V gene is TRBV7-2, the J gene TRBJ1-2, with 9 bases matching TRBD1. The CDR3 has 17 residues. Germline trimming cut 5 bases from V and 0 bases from J; bases unmatched to any gene: 10. Germline CDR1 SGHTA, CDR2 FQGNSA. CDR3 sequence: CASSTTGGVMTNYGYTF. In nucleotides, the CDR3 is TGTGCCAGCAGCACCACAGGGGGCGTTATGACTAACTATGGCTACACCTTC.

This clonotype was seen a handful of times. The chain employs TRBV29-1 and TRBJ1-1, with D unclear. The CDR3 is made up of 12 amino acids. Trimming shortened V by 0 bases and J by 1 base, and 3 bases separated the two germline ends. Per the germline V gene, CDR1 is SQVTM and CDR2 is ANQGSEA. For the CDR3, the DNA is TGCAGCGTTGAAGACAGGAACACTGAAGCTTTCTTT. Protein product: CSVEDRNTEAFF.

There are a few counts of this clonotype. J is TRBJ2-7 and V is TRBV24-1; 12 bases agree with TRBD1. Unmatched junction bases numbered 6, after V lost 5 bases and J lost 11 bases. This CDR3 contains 13 residues. CDR1 and CDR2 from the germline V gene are KGHDR and SFDVKD. CDR3 sequence reads: CATSGPGQGAKYF. The DNA for the CDR3 is TGTGCCACCAGTGGTCCGGGACAGGGGGCCAAGTACTTC.

The genes are TRBV7-3 and TRBJ1-2; D is unresolved. The CDR3 totals 13 residues. Germline loops: CDR1 SGHTA, CDR2 FQGTGA. Trimming cost V 2 bases and J 8 bases, with 12 bases left between them. CDR3 in DNA: TGTGCCAGCAGCTTAGTTACGTCGGAAGGCTACACCTTC. It encodes CASSLVTSEGYTF.

This clonotype was detected a few times. This chain uses TRBV29-1 with TRBJ2-5; unclear D gene. From germline, CDR1 is SQVTM and CDR2 ANQGSEA. V was trimmed by 1 base and J by 2 bases, leaving 11 bases between them. CDR3 length: 14 residues. CDR3 in DNA: TGCAGCGTTGAAGGGAAGCTAGATCAAGAGACCCAGTACTTC. Amino acid sequence: CSVEGKLDQETQYF.

This clonotype was counted only a few times. The V call is TRBV27, the J call TRBJ1-2, with a tentative D call TRBD1 (6 bases). Germline-derived CDR1 and CDR2 are MNHEY and SMNVEV (reference sequence). The CDR3 contains 13 residues. V lost 5 bases and J lost 3, with 10 bases in between. The CDR3 coding sequence is TGTGCCAGCAGTGGGGGGCGCGACTATGGCTACACCTTC. Translating gives CASSGGRDYGYTF.

This clonotype was seen a few times. The rearrangement links TRBV5-1 to TRBJ2-3, with a possible D match to TRBD1 (5 bases). The CDR3 has 13 amino acids. The V end was cut by 1 base, the J end by 4 bases, with 7 bases between. Germline assignment: CDR1 SGHRS and CDR2 YFSETQ. Here the CDR3 reads CASSLPGPDTQYF. CDR3 coding DNA: TGCGCCAGCAGCTTGCCAGGGCCAGATACGCAGTATTTT.

The chain has TRBV7-2 and TRBJ1-2; maybe TRBD1 (5 bases). Germline V lookup: CDR1 SGHTA, CDR2 FQGNSA. V was cut by 5 bases and J by 4 bases, with 11 bases left in between. The CDR3 is 13 amino acids. CDR3 amino acids: CASSPPGFYGYTF. The CDR3 DNA reads TGTGCCAGCAGCCCCCCAGGGTTCTATGGCTACACCTTC.

This clonotype occurred a few times. This chain uses TRBV12-3 or TRBV12-4 with TRBJ2-7; TRBD1 matches at 7 bases. This CDR3 spans 13 amino acids. V dropped 6 bases and J dropped 2; count of bases not matched to a gene: 4. In DNA, the CDR3 is TGTGCCAGCAGCGCCGGGACAGCCTACGAGCAGTACTTC. This translates into CASSAGTAYEQYF.

The chain combines TRBV19 with TRBJ1-2; D is unresolved. This CDR3 has 13 amino acids. Trimming left V 5 bases short and J 1 base short, with 8 bases between. CDR1 is LNHDA and CDR2 is SQIVND in the germline V gene (reference sequence). The CDR3 reads CASSPEFNYGYTF. The CDR3 DNA reads TGTGCCAGTAGTCCCGAATTTAACTATGGCTACACCTTC.